This T cell receptor beta chain was found in a study of blood T cell repertoires in COVID-19. The CDR3 has 14 amino acids. From germline, CDR1 is SGHRS and CDR2 YFSETQ. Trimming stripped 4 bases from V and 0 bases from J, with 11 bases between. Per the study methods: Amplification from reference gene primers served as the basis for estimated nucleated cell counts. Assay used: immunoSEQ multiplex PCR; TCRdb lists only in-frame clones, some missing. The D gene and trimming were derived from the DNA, and the V and J assignments and clone size from that table. There are roughly 130,000 clones in the sample; 80% to 85% occur only once, and around 13% lies in the top ten.

J is TRBJ2-7 and V is TRBV5-1; D perhaps matches TRBD1 (5 bases). This receptor was identified in a woman in her twenties or thirties who had recovered from COVID-19. The sequenced material came from peripheral blood. CDR3 loop: CASSLRQSSYEQYF. CDR3 nucleotides: TGCGCCAGCAGCCTCCGACAGAGCTCCTACGAGCAGTACTTC.